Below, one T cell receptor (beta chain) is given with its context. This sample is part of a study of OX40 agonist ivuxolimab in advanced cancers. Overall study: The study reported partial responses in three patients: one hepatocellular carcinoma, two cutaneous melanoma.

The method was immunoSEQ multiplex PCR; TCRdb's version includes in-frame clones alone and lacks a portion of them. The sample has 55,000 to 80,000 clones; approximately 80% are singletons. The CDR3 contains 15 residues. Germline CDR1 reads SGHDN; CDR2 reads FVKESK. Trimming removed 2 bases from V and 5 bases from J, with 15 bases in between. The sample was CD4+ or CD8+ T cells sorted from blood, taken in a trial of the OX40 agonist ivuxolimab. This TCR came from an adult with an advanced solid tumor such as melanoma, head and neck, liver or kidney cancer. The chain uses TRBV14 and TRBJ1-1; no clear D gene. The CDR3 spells CASSQYRKQRTEAFF. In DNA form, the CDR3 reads TGTGCCAGCAGCCAATATCGGAAGCAAAGGACTGAAGCTTTCTTT.